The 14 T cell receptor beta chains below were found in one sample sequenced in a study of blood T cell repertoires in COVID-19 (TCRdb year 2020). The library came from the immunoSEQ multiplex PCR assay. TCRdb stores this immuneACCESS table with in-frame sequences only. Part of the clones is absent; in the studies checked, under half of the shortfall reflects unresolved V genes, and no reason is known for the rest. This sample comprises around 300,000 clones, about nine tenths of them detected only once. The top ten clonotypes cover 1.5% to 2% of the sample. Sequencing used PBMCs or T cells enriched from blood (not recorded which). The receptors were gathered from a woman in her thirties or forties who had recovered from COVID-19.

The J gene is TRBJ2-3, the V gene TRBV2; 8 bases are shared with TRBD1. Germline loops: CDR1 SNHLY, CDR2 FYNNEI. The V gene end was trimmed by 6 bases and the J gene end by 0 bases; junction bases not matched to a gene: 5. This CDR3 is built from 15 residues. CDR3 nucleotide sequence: TGTGCCAGCAGCTCGACAGGGGTGAGCACAGATACGCAGTATTTT. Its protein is CASSSTGVSTDTQYF.

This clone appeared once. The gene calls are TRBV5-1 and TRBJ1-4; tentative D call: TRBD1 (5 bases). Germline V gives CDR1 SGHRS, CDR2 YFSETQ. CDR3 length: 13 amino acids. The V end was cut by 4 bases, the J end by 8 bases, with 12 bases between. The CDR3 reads CASSAGPSEKLFF. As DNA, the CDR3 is TGCGCCAGCAGCGCGGGACCCTCCGAAAAACTGTTTTTT. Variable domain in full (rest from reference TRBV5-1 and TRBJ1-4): KAGVTQTPRYLIKTRGQQVTLSCSPISGHRSVSWYQQTPGQGLQFLFEYFSETQRNKGNFPGRFSGRQFSNSRSEMNVSTLELGDSALYLCASSAGPSEKLFFGSGTQLSVL.

This CDR3 is CASTRVVGQPQHF. The CDR3 region has the DNA TGTGCCAGCACCCGGGTGGTCGGGCAGCCCCAGCATTTT. J is TRBJ1-5 and V is TRBV6-5; D unclear. This CDR3 has 13 residues. The ends were cut back, 7 bases at V and 7 bases at J, with 14 bases in the middle. Germline V gene sequence: CDR1 MNHEY, CDR2 SVGAGI.

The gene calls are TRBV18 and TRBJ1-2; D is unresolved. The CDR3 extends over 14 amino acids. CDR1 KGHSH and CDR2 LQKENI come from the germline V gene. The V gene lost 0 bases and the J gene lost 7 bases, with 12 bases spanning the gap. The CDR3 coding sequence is TGTGCCAGCTCACCACCCGAGGCACACGTTGGCTACACCTTC. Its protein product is CASSPPEAHVGYTF.

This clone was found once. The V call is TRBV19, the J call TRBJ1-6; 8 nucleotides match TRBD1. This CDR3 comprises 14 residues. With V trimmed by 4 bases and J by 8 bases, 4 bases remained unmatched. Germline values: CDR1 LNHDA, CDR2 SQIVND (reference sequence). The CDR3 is CASSKDREYSPLHF. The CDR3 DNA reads TGTGCCAGTAGTAAGGACAGGGAGTATTCACCCCTCCACTTT.

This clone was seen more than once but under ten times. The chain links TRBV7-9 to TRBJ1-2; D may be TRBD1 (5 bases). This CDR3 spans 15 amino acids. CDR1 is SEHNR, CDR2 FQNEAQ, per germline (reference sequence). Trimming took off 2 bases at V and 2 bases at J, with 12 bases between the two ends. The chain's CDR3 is CASSLSQGLNYGYTF. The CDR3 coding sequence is TGTGCCAGCAGCTTATCTCAGGGCCTAAACTATGGCTACACCTTC. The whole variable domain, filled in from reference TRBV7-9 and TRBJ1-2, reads DTGVSQNPRHKITKRGQNVTFRCDPISEHNRLYWYRQTLGQGPEFLTYFQNEAQLEKSRLLSDRFSAERPKGSFSTLEIQRTEQGDSAMYLCASSLSQGLNYGYTFGSGTRLTVV.

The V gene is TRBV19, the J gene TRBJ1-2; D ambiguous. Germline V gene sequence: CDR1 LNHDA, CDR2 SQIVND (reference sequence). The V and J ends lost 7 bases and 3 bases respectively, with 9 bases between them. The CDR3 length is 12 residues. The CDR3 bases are TGTGCCAGTATTACGGGAGACTATGGCTACACCTTC. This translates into CASITGDYGYTF.

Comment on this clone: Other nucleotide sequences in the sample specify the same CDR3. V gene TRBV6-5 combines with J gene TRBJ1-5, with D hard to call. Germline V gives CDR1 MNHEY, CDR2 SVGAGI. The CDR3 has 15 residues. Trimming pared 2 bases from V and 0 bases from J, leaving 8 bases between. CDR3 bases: TGTGCCAGCAGTTACAGCCAGGATAGCAATCAGCCCCAGCATTTT. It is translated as CASSYSQDSNQPQHF.

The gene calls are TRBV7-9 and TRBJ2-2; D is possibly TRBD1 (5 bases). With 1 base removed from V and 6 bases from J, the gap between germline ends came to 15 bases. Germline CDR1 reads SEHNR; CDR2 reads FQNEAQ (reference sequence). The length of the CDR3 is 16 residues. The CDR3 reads CASSLVWQMGPGELFF. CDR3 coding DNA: TGTGCCAGCAGCTTAGTTTGGCAGATGGGGCCCGGGGAGCTGTTTTTT. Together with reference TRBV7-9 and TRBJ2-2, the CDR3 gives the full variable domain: DTGVSQNPRHKITKRGQNVTFRCDPISEHNRLYWYRQTLGQGPEFLTYFQNEAQLEKSRLLSDRFSAERPKGSFSTLEIQRTEQGDSAMYLCASSLVWQMGPGELFFGEGSRLTVL.

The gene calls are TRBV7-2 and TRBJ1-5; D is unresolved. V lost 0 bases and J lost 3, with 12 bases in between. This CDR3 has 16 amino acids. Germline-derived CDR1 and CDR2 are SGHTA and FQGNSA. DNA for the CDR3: TGTGCCAGCAGCTTAGCCGGGATAGGGTCCAATCAGCCCCAGCATTTT. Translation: CASSLAGIGSNQPQHF.

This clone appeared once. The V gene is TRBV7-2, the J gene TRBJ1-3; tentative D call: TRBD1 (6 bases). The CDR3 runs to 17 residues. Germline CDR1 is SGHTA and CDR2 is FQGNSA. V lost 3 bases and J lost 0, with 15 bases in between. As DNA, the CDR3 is TGTGCCAGCAGCTTCTACGGACAGCTTGACTCTGGAAACACCATATATTTT. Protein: CASSFYGQLDSGNTIYF.

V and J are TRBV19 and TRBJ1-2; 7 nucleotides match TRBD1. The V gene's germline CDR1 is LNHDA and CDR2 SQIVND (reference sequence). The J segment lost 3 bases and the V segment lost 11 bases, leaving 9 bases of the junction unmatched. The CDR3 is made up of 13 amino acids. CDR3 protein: CAETGYFYYGYTF. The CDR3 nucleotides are TGTGCCGAGACAGGGTACTTTTACTATGGCTACACCTTC.

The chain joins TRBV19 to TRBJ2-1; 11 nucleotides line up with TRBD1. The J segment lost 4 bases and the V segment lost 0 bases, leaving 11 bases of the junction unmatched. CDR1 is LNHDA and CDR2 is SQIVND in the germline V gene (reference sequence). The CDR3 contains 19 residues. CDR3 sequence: CASSIDPATGTGGYNEQFF. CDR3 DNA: TGTGCCAGTAGTATAGATCCGGCTACCGGGACAGGGGGTTACAATGAGCAGTTCTTC.

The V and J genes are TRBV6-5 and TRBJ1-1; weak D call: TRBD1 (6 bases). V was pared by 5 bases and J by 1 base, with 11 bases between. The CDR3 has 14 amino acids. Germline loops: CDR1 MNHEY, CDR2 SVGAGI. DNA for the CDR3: TGTGCCAGCAGTCACAGGGTTGGGAACACTGAAGCTTTCTTT. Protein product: CASSHRVGNTEAFF.